Listed below are T cell receptor beta chains from one sample, sequenced in a study of blood T cells in healthy people across ages. TCRdb re-called the 5' RACE reads with MiXCR, one entry per CDR3 protein. The sample has 500,000 to 550,000 distinct CDR3 sequences, 24% seen once. This sample was shared with a second study, whose subject was T cells of mothers and their children.

The sequencing sample was made of blood. These receptors were obtained from a boy between 10 and 17 years old in good health. Both conserved end residues are trimmed from each CDR3. The D gene is left open where the match is weak.

TRBD1	TRBV14	ASSQVPGGLGYGYT
-	TRBV6-6	ASSREGDTIY
TRBD1	TRBV6-1	ASSQDRGDTEAF
-	TRBV7-2	ASSFDWGEQY
-	TRBV14	ASSQADPRGDTQY
-	TRBV18	ASSPRVDEAF
-	TRBV4-1	ASSQYGGDEQF
-	TRBV29-1	SVEDQQGSGYT
TRBD2	TRBV7-9	ASSFPRGGSDEQF
-	TRBV29-1	SVGFSGANVLT
TRBD1	TRBV14	ASSQSNRGAGELF
-	TRBV7-9	ASSLQGAYSYEQY
-	TRBV7-3	ASSPTMGGTEAF
-	TRBV3-1	ASSDRDQTYEQY
-	TRBV2	ASETGGNQPQH
TRBD1	TRBV20-1	SARTLTGRDTEAF
-	TRBV12-3/TRBV12-4	ASSLRESDNEQF
TRBD2	TRBV5-1	ASSHGTSGLSYEQY
-	TRBV28	ASRPGLQGYGYT
TRBD2	TRBV7-2	ASTLAGRGSYEQY
-	TRBV20-1	SAEGLVGEQY
-	TRBV10-3	AIGAAGDEQF
-	TRBV28	ATFDPNSSSYNEQF
-	TRBV9	ASSVAPGPDEKLF
TRBD2	TRBV4-2	ASSQGWASGSIRTGELF
-	TRBV5-1	ASSWAGMAQNTEAF
-	TRBV6-5	ASRGRETQY
-	TRBV29-1	SVDAGTLYNEQF
TRBD1	TRBV9	ASSLRDRGIYGYT
-	TRBV5-1	ASSLVAGPTEAF
-	TRBV4-3	ASSQGTPGYEQY
-	TRBV29-1	SVCTHRGEQF
-	TRBV7-2	ASSQQGGGNQPQH
-	TRBV7-9	ASSRGRNNEKLF
-	TRBV4-3	ASSQDYPGPAGNTIY
-	TRBV5-1	ASSLAGAFHEQY
TRBD2	TRBV20-1	SARGLAGGNIQY
TRBD1	TRBV27	ASSYGSGGESEAF
-	TRBV12-3/TRBV12-4	ASTKAWRGKEKLF
TRBD1	TRBV18	ASWTTGTDYGYT
-	TRBV5-1	ASSLGSTEETQY
TRBD2	TRBV14	ASSHLLAAYEQY
TRBD1	TRBV11-2	ASSPVPGQGLVKLF
-	TRBV28	ASITLNTEAF
-	TRBV5-1	ASSFDGYNEQF
-	TRBV7-2	ASSLDHGQPQH
-	TRBV4-2	ASSQDPGLTSYNEQF
-	TRBV7-9	ASSLAQGTGELF
TRBD2	TRBV9	ASSVASGKNIQY